Each of the 30 T cell receptor beta chains below was sequenced from the same sample in a study of T cell changes during pregnancy in multiple sclerosis (dated by TCRdb to between 2017 and 2020). The library was built by means of the immunoSEQ multiplex PCR assay. TCRdb carries this immuneACCESS record with in-frame sequences only. Its versions omit some clonotypes, under half of them owing to an unresolved V gene in the studies checked, with the rest unexplained. This sample gives nearly 110,000 clones in total; about 90% of them show up just once. Less than 2% of the sample lies in the top ten. The sample here was peripheral blood, taken before pregnancy. The receptors shown here come from a female donor with multiple sclerosis, enrolled in a pregnancy study.

The J gene is TRBJ2-1, the V gene TRBV9, with D hard to call. The CDR3 extends over 15 amino acids. Trimming removed 0 bases at V and 5 bases at J, with 12 bases between. Germline CDR1 is SGDLS and CDR2 is YYNGEE. CDR3 in amino acids: CASSVAGSRNNEQFF. CDR3 nucleotide sequence: TGTGCCAGCAGCGTAGCGGGTTCCAGAAACAATGAGCAGTTCTTC.

The chain carries TRBV11-3 and TRBJ2-2, with a possible D match to TRBD1 (5 bases). The CDR3 consists of 16 residues. CDR1 is SGHNT, CDR2 YENEEA, per germline. Trimming left V 3 bases short and J 5 bases short, with 16 bases between. Written as DNA, the CDR3 is TGTGCCAGCAGCTTCCTCCAGACAGTGGGAACCGGGGAGCTGTTTTTT. This encodes CASSFLQTVGTGELFF. Supplemented by reference TRBV11-3 and TRBJ2-2, the full variable domain reads EAGVVQSPRYKIIEKKQPVAFWCNPISGHNTLYWYLQNLGQGPELLIRYENEEAVDDSQLPKDRFSAERLKGVDSTLKIQPAELGDSAVYLCASSFLQTVGTGELFFGEGSRLTVL.

This clone was counted only a few times. The sample carries other DNA sequences with the same CDR3. The chain couples TRBV7-9 to TRBJ2-7, with D perhaps TRBD2 (6 bases). The CDR3 is 12 amino acids. With 2 bases removed from V and 4 bases from J, the gap between germline ends came to 6 bases. Per germline, CDR1 SEHNR and CDR2 FQNEAQ (reference sequence). The CDR3 here is CASSLRGYEQYF. CDR3 in DNA: TGTGCCAGCAGCTTACGGGGGTACGAGCAGTACTTC. Using reference TRBV7-9 and TRBJ2-7 for the parts outside the CDR3, the full variable domain is DTGVSQNPRHKITKRGQNVTFRCDPISEHNRLYWYRQTLGQGPEFLTYFQNEAQLEKSRLLSDRFSAERPKGSFSTLEIQRTEQGDSAMYLCASSLRGYEQYFGPGTRLTVT.

The chain has TRBV7-9 and TRBJ2-3, with 9 bases that match TRBD2. In germline, CDR1 is SEHNR, CDR2 FQNEAQ (reference sequence). This CDR3 region has 15 residues. V shed 5 bases and J 7 bases; nucleotides not matched to a gene: 10. CDR3 region: CASSRLAEPPYTQYF. The CDR3 region has the DNA TGTGCCAGCAGCCGACTAGCGGAACCGCCTTATACGCAGTATTTT.

The V gene is TRBV2, the J gene TRBJ1-5; D is perhaps TRBD1 (5 bases). Trimming left V 6 bases short and J 3 bases short, with 15 bases between. The CDR3 extends over 15 amino acids. Germline V CDR1 and CDR2: SNHLY, FYNNEI. The CDR3 DNA reads TGTGCCAGCAGAGGAGAACAGGTGGACAATCAGCCCCAGCATTTT. Protein sequence: CASRGEQVDNQPQHF. Using reference TRBV2 and TRBJ1-5 for the parts outside the CDR3, the full variable domain is EPEVTQTPSHQVTQMGQEVILRCVPISNHLYFYWYRQILGQKVEFLVSFYNNEISEKSEIFDDQFSVERPDGSNFTLKIRSTKLEDSAMYFCASRGEQVDNQPQHFGDGTRLSIL.

V is TRBV6-5 and J is TRBJ2-7; D is possibly TRBD2 (5 bases). V gave up 6 bases and J gave up 4 bases, with 16 bases separating them. This CDR3 region has 14 residues. Germline CDR1 reads MNHEY; CDR2 reads SVGAGI. The CDR3 DNA follows: TGTGCCAGCAGAACGGACTCCTCGAGTTACGAGCAGTACTTC. Translated: CASRTDSSSYEQYF.

This clone has just one count. The chain employs TRBV6-1 and TRBJ1-1; D not certain. The CDR3 has 11 amino acids. V was pared by 7 bases and J by 5 bases, with 8 bases between. CDR1 and CDR2 from the germline V gene are MNHNS and SASEGT. CDR3 amino acids: CASNRGTEAFF. As DNA, the CDR3 is TGTGCCAGCAATCGAGGGACTGAAGCTTTCTTT.

This sequence joins TRBV19 and TRBJ1-5; D may be TRBD1 (6 bases). The CDR3 covers 14 residues. The germline V gene has CDR1 LNHDA and CDR2 SQIVND (reference sequence). The ends were cut back, 4 bases at V and 4 bases at J, with 11 bases in the middle. DNA for the CDR3: TGTGCCAGTAGTACTGGACAGAAAAATCAGCCCCAGCATTTT. This gives the protein CASSTGQKNQPQHF.

This chain uses TRBV27 with TRBJ1-6, with D possibly being TRBD1 (6 bases). V was shortened by 8 bases and J by 5 bases, with 13 bases between the two germline ends. The CDR3 consists of 14 residues. Germline V gene sequence: CDR1 MNHEY, CDR2 SMNVEV (reference sequence). The CDR3 bases are TGTGCCAGCCGTCCCGGACAGAATAATTCACCCCTCCACTTT. Its translation is CASRPGQNNSPLHF.

The rearrangement joins TRBV13 to TRBJ1-2; 7 positions agree with TRBD1. The germline CDR1 and CDR2 sequences are PRHDT and FYEKMQ (reference sequence). J was trimmed by 6 bases and V by 5 bases; bases with no gene match: 15. The CDR3 has 16 residues. This chain's CDR3 is CASSDLLRDSRNGYTF. Here the CDR3 DNA reads TGTGCCAGCAGCGACCTGCTACGGGACAGCAGGAATGGCTACACCTTC.

The rearrangement uses TRBV4-3 and TRBJ2-3, with TRBD2 matching 9 bases. V lost 5 bases and J lost 5; bases outside the gene matches: 11. The CDR3 loop spans 16 amino acids. Germline CDR1 is LGHNA and CDR2 is YSLEER. The CDR3 DNA reads as TGCGCCAGCAGCGAAGGGGGCGGGGGGGCAAGAGATACGCAGTATTTT. This sequence encodes CASSEGGGGARDTQYF.

This rearrangement joins TRBV7-3 to TRBJ1-3, with D maybe TRBD1 (5 bases). The CDR3 contains 14 residues. Germline V CDR1 and CDR2: SGHTA, FQGTGA. V was trimmed by 5 bases and J by 8 bases, leaving 16 bases between them. The CDR3 loop is CASSPGHSADTIYF. The CDR3 DNA reads as TGTGCCAGCAGCCCCGGACACTCGGCGGACACCATATATTTT.

V gene TRBV28 combines with J gene TRBJ2-7; D might be TRBD2 (7 bases). The CDR3 loop spans 13 amino acids. V shed 7 bases and J shed 4 bases, with 14 bases lying between them. CDR1 is MDHEN and CDR2 is SYDVKM in the germline V gene. CDR3 nucleotide sequence: TGTGCCAGCACCGGAGGGGGGGAGTACGAGCAGTACTTC. This gives the protein CASTGGGEYEQYF.

The V call is TRBV9, the J call TRBJ1-5; TRBD1 matches 7 bases. CDR3 length: 15 residues. CDR1 SGDLS and CDR2 YYNGEE come from the germline V gene. V was clipped by 4 bases and J by 4 bases; unmatched bases: 8. CDR3 region: CASSRKGQQNQPQHF. CDR3 bases: TGTGCCAGCAGCCGGAAGGGACAGCAGAATCAGCCCCAGCATTTT.

This clone was seen a single time. This chain uses TRBV7-2 with TRBJ1-3, with unresolved D. The CDR3 runs 15 residues. The germline V and J ends were trimmed by 5 bases and 1 base, with 12 bases remaining between them. Germline loops: CDR1 SGHTA, CDR2 FQGNSA. The DNA for the CDR3 is TGTGCCAGCAGCACCCAGGTTCTTTCTGGAAACACCATATATTTT. Translated, it gives CASSTQVLSGNTIYF.

This clone was recorded once. CDR3 sequence (DNA): TGTGCCAGCAGTTGGGGACAGGGGGAGAACACTGAAGCTTTCTTT. This sequence encodes CASSWGQGENTEAFF. The chain carries TRBV6-6 and TRBJ1-1, with TRBD1 matching 11 bases. The CDR3 runs to 15 residues. Germline V CDR1 and CDR2: MNHNY, SVGAGI (reference sequence). Trimming cost V 4 bases and J 1 base; bases outside gene matches: 2.

The chain couples TRBV5-1 to TRBJ2-1, with TRBD2 as a possible D gene (5 bases). V was trimmed by 5 bases and J by 7 bases, leaving 16 bases between them. The CDR3 has 14 residues. Germline loops: CDR1 SGHRS, CDR2 YFSETQ. CDR3 sequence: CASRIGILVNEQFF. For the CDR3, the DNA is TGCGCCAGCAGGATAGGGATACTAGTTAATGAGCAGTTCTTC. Using reference TRBV5-1 and TRBJ2-1 for the parts outside the CDR3, the full variable domain is KAGVTQTPRYLIKTRGQQVTLSCSPISGHRSVSWYQQTPGQGLQFLFEYFSETQRNKGNFPGRFSGRQFSNSRSEMNVSTLELGDSALYLCASRIGILVNEQFFGPGTRLTVL.

In its sample, this clone was seen once. The chain is built from TRBV9 and TRBJ2-7; D is possibly TRBD1 (5 bases). Per germline, CDR1 SGDLS and CDR2 YYNGEE. The CDR3 extends over 12 amino acids. Trimming removed 4 bases from V and 4 bases from J, with 9 bases in between. The CDR3 DNA is TGTGCCAGCAGCTCAGGGAAATACGAGCAGTACTTC. It is translated as CASSSGKYEQYF.

This chain uses TRBV20-1 with TRBJ2-7; D unclear. Germline loops: CDR1 DFQATT, CDR2 SNEGSKA (reference sequence). The CDR3 length is 10 residues. V was pared by 1 base and J by 5 bases, with 3 bases between. CDR3 in amino acids: CSARADEQYF. The CDR3 bases are TGCAGTGCTAGAGCGGACGAGCAGTACTTC.

V is TRBV28 and J is TRBJ2-7, with D possibly being TRBD2 (6 bases). The CDR3 sequence is 15 residues long. V shed 8 bases and J shed 3 bases, with 20 bases lying between them. CDR1 is MDHEN and CDR2 is SYDVKM in the germline V gene. CDR3 protein: CASVMGGGASYEQYF. Here the CDR3 DNA reads TGTGCCAGCGTAATGGGCGGCGGGGCGAGCTACGAGCAGTACTTC.

J is TRBJ1-1 and V is TRBV6-6; D is uncertain. There are 10 residues in the CDR3. The V gene lost 6 bases and the J gene lost 5 bases, with 4 bases spanning the gap. CDR1 MNHNY and CDR2 SVGAGI come from the germline V gene (reference sequence). The CDR3 DNA sequence: TGTGCCAGCAGCCTAACTGAAGCTTTCTTT. Its protein is CASSLTEAFF.

This chain uses TRBV11-2 with TRBJ2-3; D is undetermined. Germline V gene lookup returns CDR1 SGHAT and CDR2 FQNNGV. The CDR3 consists of 10 residues. Deletions cut 5 bases from V and 11 bases from J, with 8 bases between. CDR3 amino acids: CASSGQGQYF. In nucleotides, the CDR3 is TGTGCCAGCAGCGGGCAAGGGCAGTATTTT.

This chain links TRBV14 with TRBJ2-7, with D tentatively TRBD2 (6 bases). Germline V gene sequence: CDR1 SGHDN, CDR2 FVKESK. V lost 1 base, J lost 3 bases, and 16 bases lay in between. The CDR3 runs to 16 residues. CDR3 amino acids: CASSQGAGTYLYEQYF. Written as DNA, the CDR3 is TGTGCCAGCAGCCAAGGGGCCGGGACTTACCTCTACGAGCAGTACTTC.

This sequence joins TRBV5-1 and TRBJ2-7; 7 positions match TRBD2. This CDR3 has 15 amino acids. Germline V gene lookup returns CDR1 SGHRS and CDR2 YFSETQ. V shed 0 bases and J 5 bases; nucleotides not matched to a gene: 8. CDR3 in amino acids: CASSLAAGEHHEQYF. Written as DNA, the CDR3 is TGCGCCAGCAGCTTGGCGGCGGGAGAGCACCACGAGCAGTACTTC. Together with reference TRBV5-1 and TRBJ2-7, the CDR3 gives the full variable domain: KAGVTQTPRYLIKTRGQQVTLSCSPISGHRSVSWYQQTPGQGLQFLFEYFSETQRNKGNFPGRFSGRQFSNSRSEMNVSTLELGDSALYLCASSLAAGEHHEQYFGPGTRLTVT.

This chain connects TRBV7-2 to TRBJ2-7; 9 nucleotides agree with TRBD1. The CDR3 contains 14 residues. The germline CDR1 and CDR2 sequences are SGHTA and FQGNSA. Losses at the gene ends were 5 bases for V and 3 bases for J; bases not matched to a gene: 5. CDR3 protein: CASSTGQGFYEQYF. The CDR3 nucleotides are TGTGCCAGCAGCACGGGACAGGGTTTCTACGAGCAGTACTTC.

The rearrangement links TRBV6-1 to TRBJ1-5, with D possibly being TRBD1 (6 bases). This CDR3 has 13 amino acids. The ends were cut back, 11 bases at V and 8 bases at J, with 19 bases in the middle. In germline, CDR1 is MNHNS, CDR2 SASEGT. The CDR3 DNA reads as TGTGCCTCCGTGGGGGGGCCCAAAGAGCCCCAGCATTTT. It translates to CASVGGPKEPQHF.

This clone was seen a single time. This sequence joins TRBV5-7 and TRBJ1-6; D is perhaps TRBD1 (6 bases). TRBV5-7 is annotated as an ORF whose role is uncertain. CDR3 length: 16 amino acids. The V gene lost 4 bases and the J gene lost 4 bases, with 15 bases spanning the gap. CDR3 protein: CASSHWTVFYNSPLHF. The CDR3 DNA reads as TGTGCCAGCAGCCACTGGACAGTATTTTATAATTCACCCCTCCACTTT.

The chain carries TRBV28 and TRBJ1-3, with D perhaps TRBD1 (6 bases). Trimming stripped 4 bases from V and 7 bases from J, with 29 bases between. In germline, CDR1 is MDHEN, CDR2 SYDVKM. CDR3 size: 19 residues. The CDR3 sequence: CASSSTTGMNRVNRNTIYF. The DNA of the CDR3 is TGTGCCAGCAGTTCAACTACCGGGATGAACAGGGTGAATAGGAACACCATATATTTT.

The chain joins TRBV5-1 to TRBJ1-6; D may be TRBD1 (5 bases). V dropped 0 bases and J dropped 8 bases, with 12 bases sitting between them. The CDR3 consists of 15 residues. Germline V gene lookup returns CDR1 SGHRS and CDR2 YFSETQ. This CDR3 reads CASSLEPGSDSPLHF. CDR3 coding DNA: TGCGCCAGCAGCTTGGAACCAGGGTCGGATTCACCCCTCCACTTT.

V and J are TRBV5-1 and TRBJ2-1; TRBD1 matches 9 bases. The germline CDR1 and CDR2 sequences are SGHRS and YFSETQ. The CDR3 covers 13 residues. J was trimmed by 12 bases and V by 3 bases; bases with no gene match: 7. The CDR3 sequence: CASSSGQGLGQFF. The CDR3 nucleotides are TGCGCCAGCAGCTCCGGACAGGGGCTGGGGCAGTTCTTC.